The 25 T cell receptor beta chains below were found in one sample sequenced in a study of T cells in Graves' hyperthyroidism and ophthalmopathy. RNA transcripts yielded amplified TCR beta CDR3 regions. HTBI primers were the set used in a first-round RT-PCR of the TCR CDR3. TCRdb passed the multiplex PCR reads through MiXCR, listing each CDR3 protein once. The sample consists of hundreds of thousands of distinct CDR3 sequences, roughly 14% of them appearing once. The sample comprised blood. These receptors all stem from a woman in her 50s with Graves' ophthalmopathy.

This clonotype was recorded at least ten times. The chain carries TRBV7-8 and TRBJ2-3; 7 bases match TRBD2. CDR3 length equals 15 residues. Germline CDR1 is SGHVS and CDR2 is FQNEAQ. With V trimmed by 2 bases and J by 2 bases, 4 bases remained unmatched. CDR3 loop: CASSLISGYTDTQYF. The CDR3 nucleotides read TGTGCCAGCAGCTTAATTAGCGGGTACACAGATACGCAGTATTTT.

The CDR3 sequence is CASSDRLPSTGELFF. The CDR3, as DNA: TGTGCCAGCAGTGACCGTCTGCCTTCCACCGGGGAGCTGTTTTTT. The chain uses TRBV2 and TRBJ2-2; D ambiguous. The V and J ends lost 3 bases and 4 bases respectively, with 12 bases between them. CDR1 is SNHLY, CDR2 FYNNEI, per germline. The CDR3 is 15 residues long.

This clonotype showed up many times. The gene calls are TRBV30 and TRBJ1-1; tentatively, D is TRBD1 (6 bases). Trimming stripped 4 bases from V and 8 bases from J, with 23 bases between. The germline V gene encodes CDR1 GTSNPN and CDR2 SVGIG (reference sequence). The CDR3 extends over 15 amino acids. The CDR3: CAWIPNLTRGQEAFF. The CDR3 bases are TGTGCCTGGATCCCAAACCTTACCCGGGGGCAGGAAGCTTTCTTT.

This clonotype was detected a few times. The chain recombines TRBV7-2 with TRBJ1-4; D is undetermined. Germline-derived CDR1 and CDR2 are SGHTA and FQGNSA. The CDR3 has 13 amino acids. Trimming cost V 3 bases and J 5 bases, with 7 bases left between them. CDR3 bases: TGTGCCAGCAGCTTGGAGGCGAATGAAAAACTGTTTTTT. It translates to CASSLEANEKLFF. The full variable domain, with the rest looked up from reference TRBV7-2 and TRBJ1-4, is GAGVSQSPSNKVTEKGKDVELRCDPISGHTALYWYRQSLGQGLEFLIYFQGNSAPDKSGLPSDRFSAERTGGSVSTLTIQRTQQEDSAVYLCASSLEANEKLFFGSGTQLSVL.

In the case of this clonotype: This clone may be a read error of a much larger clone one base away. This chain links TRBV5-6 with TRBJ1-5; 8 nucleotides line up with TRBD1. The germline V gene encodes CDR1 SGHDT and CDR2 YYEEEE. There are 17 residues in the CDR3. DNA of the CDR3: TGTGCCAGCAGCAGGGCGTTGTCAGGGGGCGTAAATCATCCCCAGCATTTT. Amino acids: CASSRALSGGVNHPQHF. Supplemented by reference TRBV5-6 and TRBJ1-5, the full variable domain reads DAGVTQSPTHLIKTRGQQVTLRCSPKSGHDTVSWYQQALGQGPQFIFQYYEEEERQRGNFPDRFSGHQFPNYSSELNVNALLLGDSALYLCASSRALSGGVNHPQHFGDGTRLSIL.

This clonotype was detected only a few times. This chain links TRBV19 with TRBJ2-2; D remains ambiguous. CDR1 is LNHDA and CDR2 is SQIVND in the germline V gene (reference sequence). The length of the CDR3 is 11 residues. The V end was cut by 9 bases, the J end by 11 bases, with 13 bases between. Written as DNA, the CDR3 is TGTGCCAGGTATAGGCACACTGAGCTGTTTTTT. This sequence encodes CARYRHTELFF.

Many counts were recorded for this clonotype. The chain links TRBV30 to TRBJ2-3, with 7 bases aligning to TRBD2. V was clipped by 2 bases and J by 0 bases; unmatched bases: 5. The CDR3 runs to 15 residues. The germline V gene encodes CDR1 GTSNPN and CDR2 SVGIG (reference sequence). The CDR3 DNA is TGTGCCTGGAGTCGACTAGCCCTCAGCACAGATACGCAGTATTTT. It codes for CAWSRLALSTDTQYF.

The rearrangement joins TRBV7-9 to TRBJ2-2; D tentatively reads TRBD1 or TRBD2 (5 bases each). The CDR3 length is 15 residues. Germline V gives CDR1 SEHNR, CDR2 FQNEAQ (reference sequence). The germline V and J ends were trimmed by 3 bases and 5 bases, with 13 bases remaining between them. The CDR3 region has the DNA TGTGCCAGCAGCTTGACGAGGGGAAATACCGGGGAGCTGTTTTTT. This translates into CASSLTRGNTGELFF. Drawing the rest from reference TRBV7-9 and TRBJ2-2, the complete variable domain is DTGVSQNPRHKITKRGQNVTFRCDPISEHNRLYWYRQTLGQGPEFLTYFQNEAQLEKSRLLSDRFSAERPKGSFSTLEIQRTEQGDSAMYLCASSLTRGNTGELFFGEGSRLTVL.

This clonotype was counted at least ten times. The V and J genes are TRBV2 and TRBJ2-2; possibly TRBD1 for D (6 bases). CDR1 is SNHLY, CDR2 FYNNEI, per germline. The V gene lost 4 bases and the J gene lost 3 bases, with 12 bases spanning the gap. The CDR3 consists of 15 residues. Here the CDR3 DNA reads TGTGCCAGCAGTGGTGAGGGGGAACACACCGGGGAGCTGTTTTTT. Its protein is CASSGEGEHTGELFF.

This clonotype occurred many times. The chain links TRBV20-1 to TRBJ2-1; TRBD1 aligns across 8 bases. V lost 3 bases and J lost 8; bases outside the gene matches: 15. Per the germline V gene, CDR1 is DFQATT and CDR2 is SNEGSKA (reference sequence). CDR3 length: 16 residues. The CDR3 spells CSARTLTGALMDEQFF. In nucleotides, the CDR3 is TGCAGTGCTAGGACCCTGACAGGGGCCCTTATGGATGAGCAGTTCTTC.

The chain carries TRBV6-5 and TRBJ2-5, with D possibly called TRBD1 or TRBD2 (5 bases each). This CDR3 comprises 14 residues. Trimming pared 0 bases from V and 5 bases from J, leaving 10 bases between. The germline gives CDR1 MNHEY, CDR2 SVGAGI. The DNA for the CDR3 is TGTGCCAGCAGTTACTCAGGGACCGGGGAGACCCAGTACTTC. Its protein product is CASSYSGTGETQYF.

To note about this clonotype: A single base separates this from a much larger clone, so it may be a read error. The V call is TRBV29-1, the J call TRBJ2-5, with TRBD2 identical over 8 bases. Trimming at V came to 6 bases and at J to 6 bases, leaving 15 bases not matched to a gene. This CDR3 has 15 residues. Germline assignment: CDR1 SQVTM and CDR2 ANQGSEA. The CDR3 spells CSVSQAGVVGKTQYF. In DNA form, the CDR3 reads TGCAGCGTCTCCCAAGCGGGAGTGGTTGGCAAGACCCAGTACTTC. Filled out from reference TRBV29-1 and TRBJ2-5, the complete variable domain reads SAVISQKPSRDICQRGTSLTIQCQVDSQVTMMFWYRQQPGQSLTLIATANQGSEATYESGFVIDKFPISRPNLTFSTLTVSNMSPEDSSIYLCSVSQAGVVGKTQYFGPGTRLLVL.

This clonotype was recorded many times. The V call is TRBV28, the J call TRBJ2-3, with D uncertain. V was clipped by 3 bases and J by 8 bases, with 6 bases between them. Germline lookup yields CDR1 MDHEN and CDR2 SYDVKM. The CDR3 totals 11 residues. This CDR3 reads CASSLRGTQYF. The CDR3 coding sequence is TGTGCCAGCAGTTTGAGAGGTACGCAGTATTTT. Using reference TRBV28 and TRBJ2-3 for the parts outside the CDR3, the full variable domain is DVKVTQSSRYLVKRTGEKVFLECVQDMDHENMFWYRQDPGLGLRLIYFSYDVKMKEKGDIPEGYSVSREKKERFSLILESASTNQTSMYLCASSLRGTQYFGPGTRLTVL.

This clonotype was seen at least ten times. CDR3 nucleotides: TGCAGTGCTAGTCTGGCGGGAAACAATGAGCAGTTCTTC. This sequence encodes CSASLAGNNEQFF. V gene TRBV20-1 combines with J gene TRBJ2-1; possible D gene TRBD2, 6 bases. The CDR3 has 13 amino acids. CDR1 is DFQATT and CDR2 is SNEGSKA in the germline V gene (reference sequence). Trimming took off 3 bases at V and 5 bases at J, with 11 bases between the two ends.

This clonotype was recorded at least ten times. J is TRBJ2-2 and V is TRBV12-3 or TRBV12-4, with D uncertain. Trimming shortened V by 1 base and J by 6 bases, and 9 bases separated the two germline ends. The CDR3 loop spans 14 amino acids. Here the CDR3 DNA reads TGTGCCAGCAGTTTAGGGGTATCGTCCGGGGAGCTGTTTTTT. Translating it yields CASSLGVSSGELFF.

This clonotype was recorded a few times. The junction departs from the called germline gene at one end, perhaps through a read error. This rearrangement joins TRBV2 to TRBJ1-5, with D unclear. The germline gives CDR1 SNHLY, CDR2 FYNNEI. The CDR3 extends over 13 amino acids. CDR3 nucleotide sequence: TGTGCCAGCAGTGAACGAGGGAATCAGCTCCAGCATTTT. This gives the protein CASSERGNQLQHF.

This clonotype was detected many times. The J gene is TRBJ2-2, the V gene TRBV6-1, with D maybe TRBD1 (5 bases). The germline V gene encodes CDR1 MNHNS and CDR2 SASEGT. Trimming removed 7 bases at V and 2 bases at J, with 17 bases between. The CDR3 is made up of 16 amino acids. CDR3 sequence: CASTPVGARNTGELFF. The CDR3 DNA reads TGTGCCAGCACCCCGGTAGGGGCGCGAAACACCGGGGAGCTGTTTTTT.

At least ten counts were recorded for this clonotype. The rearrangement links TRBV20-1 to TRBJ2-5; 10 positions match TRBD2. J was trimmed by 5 bases and V by 0 bases; bases with no gene match: 15. CDR1 and CDR2 (germline): DFQATT, SNEGSKA (reference sequence). The CDR3 is made up of 18 amino acids. The CDR3 DNA follows: TGCAGTGCTAGAGATCGTCGGAGTAGCGGGAGGTTCAGTGAGACCCAGTACTTC. Translation gives CSARDRRSSGRFSETQYF.

This clonotype has a count of ten or more. The V gene is TRBV7-2, the J gene TRBJ2-7, with 9 bases identical to TRBD2. CDR1 is SGHTA, CDR2 FQGNSA, per germline. The CDR3 has 14 amino acids. The J segment lost 2 bases and the V segment lost 5 bases, leaving 4 bases of the junction unmatched. The CDR3 loop reads CASSAGLAAYEQYF. The CDR3 DNA reads as TGTGCCAGCAGCGCGGGACTAGCAGCCTACGAGCAGTACTTC.

The CDR3 DNA reads as TGTGCCAGCAGTTACTCGAGAGCGTCTAGCACAGATACGCAGTATTTT. It encodes CASSYSRASSTDTQYF. The rearrangement uses TRBV6-2 or TRBV6-3 and TRBJ2-3, with D hard to call. Trimming cost V 0 bases and J 0 bases, with 10 bases left between them. Germline V gene lookup returns CDR1 MNHEY and CDR2 SVGEGT. The CDR3 spans 16 residues.

This clonotype was counted many times. The rearrangement uses TRBV28 and TRBJ2-1; D gene uncertain. V lost 3 bases and J lost 10, with 7 bases in between. The germline gives CDR1 MDHEN, CDR2 SYDVKM. The CDR3 covers 11 residues. CDR3 loop: CASSFLKEQFF. The CDR3 DNA is TGTGCCAGCAGTTTCCTGAAAGAGCAGTTCTTC.

This clonotype was detected a few times. The V gene is TRBV20-1, the J gene TRBJ2-5, with D unclear. From germline, CDR1 is DFQATT and CDR2 SNEGSKA (reference sequence). V lost 3 bases and J lost 1, with 9 bases in between. The CDR3 covers 13 residues. The CDR3 DNA sequence: TGCAGTGCTAGTGGTCGGTCCCAAGAGACCCAGTACTTC. It translates to CSASGRSQETQYF.

This clonotype was observed many times. This sequence joins TRBV14 and TRBJ2-7; TRBD1 aligns across 7 bases. V lost 5 bases and J lost 4; bases outside the gene matches: 14. The germline V gene has CDR1 SGHDN and CDR2 FVKESK. This CDR3 spans 16 amino acids. The CDR3 DNA sequence: TGTGCCAGCAGCGAAATACAGGGGCCGCGAGGGTACGAGCAGTACTTC. Translated: CASSEIQGPRGYEQYF.

This clonotype was counted at least ten times. V is TRBV30 and J is TRBJ1-1; D is uncertain. Germline CDR1 and CDR2: GTSNPN and SVGIG (reference sequence). Trimming took 4 bases from V and 1 from J, leaving 13 bases between them. This CDR3 contains 14 residues. The CDR3 loop reads CAWTIGSTNTEAFF. CDR3 bases: TGTGCCTGGACGATTGGCAGCACGAACACTGAAGCTTTCTTT. The variable domain in full, completed from reference TRBV30 and TRBJ1-1, reads SQTIHQWPATLVQPVGSPLSLECTVEGTSNPNLYWYRQAAGRGLQLLFYSVGIGQISSEVPQNLSASRPQDRQFILSSKKLLLSDSGFYLCAWTIGSTNTEAFFGQGTRLTVV.

The sample holds many counts of this clonotype. The V call is TRBV7-2, the J call TRBJ2-1, with 10 bases lining up with TRBD2. CDR3 length: 16 residues. Germline CDR1 SGHTA, CDR2 FQGNSA. Germline trimming cut 1 base from V and 7 bases from J; bases unmatched to any gene: 7. CDR3 protein: CASSLVGLAVDNEQFF. CDR3 DNA sequence: TGTGCCAGCAGCTTAGTCGGACTAGCGGTAGATAATGAGCAGTTCTTC.